This T cell receptor (beta chain) was sequenced in a study of cytomegalovirus exposure and HLA in healthy donors. Findings of the study overall: The classifier reportedly diagnosed cytomegalovirus status with high specificity and sensitivity. Across all donors, roughly uniform sequencing depth was an assumption of the presence/absence analyses. A reported reduction in N-insertions relative to the 666-donor mean was seen in an Asian-associated ancestry cluster in a later analysis.

As regards this clone: Its target is unknown.

This CDR3 is built from 12 residues. Trimming took 6 bases from V and 12 from J; bases not matched to a gene: 7. Germline CDR1 is KGHSH and CDR2 is LQKENI. Researchers ran the PCR with 60 Vbeta and 13 Jbeta primers. The table came from immunoSEQ multiplex PCR; TCRdb's copy has only in-frame clones and leaves some out. This table has tens of thousands of clones, about 78% appearing once. The chain couples TRBV18 to TRBJ1-4, with 7 bases aligning to TRBD1. The sequencing input was PBMCs. The sequence was obtained from a man aged 25-45 years in good health and CMV-seropositive. The CDR3 loop is CASSKTGMELFF. The CDR3 coding sequence is TGTGCCAGCTCGAAGACAGGGATGGAACTGTTTTTT.